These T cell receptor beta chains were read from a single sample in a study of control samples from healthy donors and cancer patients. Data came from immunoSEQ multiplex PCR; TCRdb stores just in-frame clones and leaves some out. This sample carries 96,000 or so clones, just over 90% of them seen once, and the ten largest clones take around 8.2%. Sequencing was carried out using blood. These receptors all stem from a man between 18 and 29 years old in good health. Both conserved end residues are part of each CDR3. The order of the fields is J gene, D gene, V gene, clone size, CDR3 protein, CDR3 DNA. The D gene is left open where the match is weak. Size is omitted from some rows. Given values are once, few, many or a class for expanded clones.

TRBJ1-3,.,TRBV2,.,CASRQGWASGNTIYF,TGTGCCAGCAGACAGGGTTGGGCCTCTGGAAACACCATATATTTT
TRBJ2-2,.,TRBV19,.,CASSGGDTPIPNTGELFF,TGTGCCAGTAGTGGAGGGGATACACCTATCCCGAACACCGGGGAGCTGTTTTTT
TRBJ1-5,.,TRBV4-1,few,CASSQGRMGQPQHF,TGCGCCAGCAGCCAAGGTCGTATGGGCCAGCCCCAGCATTTT
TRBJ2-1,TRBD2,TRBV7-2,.,CASSLRRGTYNEQFF,TGTGCCAGCAGCCTCAGGCGGGGGACCTACAATGAGCAGTTCTTC
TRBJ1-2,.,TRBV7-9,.,CASSFTPYGYTF,TGTGCCAGCAGCTTTACACCCTATGGCTACACCTTC
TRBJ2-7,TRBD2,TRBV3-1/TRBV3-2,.,CASSQARSGKSYEQYF,TGTGCCAGTAGCCAAGCTAGGAGCGGGAAGAGCTACGAGCAGTACTTC
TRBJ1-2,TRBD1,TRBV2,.,CASSIQGASGYTF,TGTGCCAGCAGCATCCAGGGGGCGAGTGGCTACACCTTC
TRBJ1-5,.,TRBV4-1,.,CASSQGGALGNQPQHF,TGCGCCAGCAGCCAAGGGGGAGCCCTCGGCAATCAGCCCCAGCATTTT
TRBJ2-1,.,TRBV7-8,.,CASTPPGTQPLNEQFF,TGTGCCAGCACTCCCCCCGGCACCCAACCTCTCAATGAGCAGTTCTTC
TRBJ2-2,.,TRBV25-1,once,CASSEYIRGTGELFF,TGTGCCAGCAGTGAATATATTAGGGGAACCGGGGAGCTGTTTTTT
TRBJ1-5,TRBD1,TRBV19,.,CASKGQGGMDNQPQHF,TGTGCCAGTAAGGGACAGGGTGGTATGGACAATCAGCCCCAGCATTTT
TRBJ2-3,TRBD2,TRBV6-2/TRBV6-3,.,CASSSGLAGVPSTDTQYF,TGTGCCAGCAGCTCCGGACTAGCGGGGGTCCCTAGCACAGATACGCAGTATTTT
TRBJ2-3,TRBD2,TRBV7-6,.,CASSSPSASGGFPDTQYF,TGTGCCAGCAGCTCGCCCTCGGCTAGCGGGGGGTTCCCGGATACGCAGTATTTT
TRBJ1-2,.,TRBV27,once,CASSRALDSFYGYTF,TGTGCCAGCAGTCGAGCCCTGGACAGCTTCTATGGCTACACCTTC
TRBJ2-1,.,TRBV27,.,CASSSSDLPPYNEQFF,TGTGCCAGCAGTTCCAGTGATCTACCGCCCTACAATGAGCAGTTCTTC
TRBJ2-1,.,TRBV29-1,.,CSVSRRLAADNEQFF,TGCAGCGTTTCCCGGAGGCTAGCCGCAGACAATGAGCAGTTCTTC
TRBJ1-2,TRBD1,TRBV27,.,CASSYRTGGNYGYTF,TGTGCCAGCAGTTACCGGACAGGGGGTAACTATGGCTACACCTTC
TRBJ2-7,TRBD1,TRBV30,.,CAWDRDEYEQYF,TGTGCCTGGGACAGGGATGAATACGAGCAGTACTTC
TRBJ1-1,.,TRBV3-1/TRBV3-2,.,CASSRGSTRDTEAFF,TGTGCCAGCAGCAGGGGATCAACTAGGGACACTGAAGCTTTCTTT
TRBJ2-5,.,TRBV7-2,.,CASSLGRNQETQYF,TGTGCCAGCAGCCTGGGACGCAACCAAGAGACCCAGTACTTC
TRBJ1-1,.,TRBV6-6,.,CASEFGNTEAFF,TGTGCCAGCGAGTTCGGGAACACTGAAGCTTTCTTT
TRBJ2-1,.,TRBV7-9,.,CASSSSGVGNEQFF,TGTGCCAGCAGCTCCTCCGGGGTTGGCAATGAGCAGTTCTTC
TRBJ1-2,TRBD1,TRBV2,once,CAFRTGVNAAGYTF,TGTGCCTTCCGGACAGGGGTGAACGCGGCTGGCTACACCTTC
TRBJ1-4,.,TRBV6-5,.,CASSYGPSRGEKLFF,TGTGCCAGCAGTTACGGACCTTCCCGGGGTGAAAAACTGTTTTTT
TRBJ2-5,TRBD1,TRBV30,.,CAWRSGTGPETQYF,TGTGCCTGGAGGAGCGGGACAGGGCCGGAGACCCAGTACTTC
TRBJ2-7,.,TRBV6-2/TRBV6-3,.,CASSTQDEQYF,TGTGCCAGCAGTACGCAGGACGAGCAGTACTTC
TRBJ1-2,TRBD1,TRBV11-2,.,CASSLATGVDGYTF,TGTGCCAGCAGCTTAGCTACAGGGGTAGACGGCTACACCTTC
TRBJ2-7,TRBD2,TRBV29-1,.,CSVSLGTSGYYEQYF,TGCAGCGTCTCTCTAGGGACTAGCGGGTACTACGAGCAGTACTTC
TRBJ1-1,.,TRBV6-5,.,CASRLDVGQGARTFF,.
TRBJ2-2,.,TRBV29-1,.,CSVAEKNTGELFF,TGCAGCGTTGCTGAGAAGAACACCGGGGAGCTGTTTTTT
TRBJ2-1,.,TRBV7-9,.,CASSLVRETYNEQFF,TGTGCCAGCAGCTTGGTACGGGAGACCTACAATGAGCAGTTCTTC
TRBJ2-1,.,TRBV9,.,CASSSPVAGPYNEQFF,TGTGCCAGCAGCTCCCCGGTGGCGGGCCCCTACAATGAGCAGTTCTTC
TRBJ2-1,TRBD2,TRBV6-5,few,CASTQVAGGRVEQFF,TGTGCCAGCACCCAAGTGGCGGGGGGGCGAGTTGAGCAGTTCTTC
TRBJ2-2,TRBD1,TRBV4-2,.,CASSQPDREVGGELFF,TGTGCCAGCAGCCAACCCGACAGGGAAGTTGGCGGGGAGCTGTTTTTT
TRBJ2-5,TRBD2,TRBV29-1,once,CSVELSGEEWETQYF,TGCAGCGTTGAGCTGAGCGGGGAGGAATGGGAGACCCAGTACTTC
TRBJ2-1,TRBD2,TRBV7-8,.,CASSLSSGRYNEQFF,TGTGCCAGCAGCTTAAGTAGCGGGAGGTACAATGAGCAGTTCTTC
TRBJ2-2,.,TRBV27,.,CASSDHRVHGELFF,TGTGCCAGCAGTGACCACAGGGTACACGGGGAGCTGTTTTTT
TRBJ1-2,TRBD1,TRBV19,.,CASTAPDRGNHGYTF,TGTGCCAGTACCGCCCCCGACAGGGGGAACCACGGCTACACCTTC
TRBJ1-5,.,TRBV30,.,CAAEWGLGNQPQHF,TGTGCCGCTGAATGGGGGTTAGGCAATCAGCCCCAGCATTTT
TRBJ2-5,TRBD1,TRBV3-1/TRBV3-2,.,CASSPDRAGETQYF,TGTGCCAGCAGCCCCGACAGGGCCGGTGAGACCCAGTACTTC
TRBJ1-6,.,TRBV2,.,CASSGPATPLHF,TGTGCCAGCAGTGGCCCGGCCACACCCCTCCACTTT
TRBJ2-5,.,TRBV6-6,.,CASSYRQGKETQYF,TGTGCCAGCAGTTACCGGCAGGGTAAAGAGACCCAGTACTTC
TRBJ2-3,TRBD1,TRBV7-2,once,CASNQDRAPTDTQYF,TGTGCCAGCAACCAAGACAGGGCTCCCACAGATACGCAGTATTTT
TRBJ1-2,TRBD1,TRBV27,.,CASSSPTGDGYGYTF,TGTGCCAGCAGTTCCCCCACAGGGGATGGCTATGGCTACACCTTC
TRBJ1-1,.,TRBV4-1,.,CASSHPLDTLNTEAFF,TGCGCCAGCAGCCACCCCCTCGACACCCTGAACACTGAAGCTTTCTTT
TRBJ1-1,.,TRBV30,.,CAWSRTRGVAFF,TGTGCCTGGAGCAGGACACGGGGGGTGGCTTTCTTT
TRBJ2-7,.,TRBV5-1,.,CASSSQGVGQYF,TGCGCCAGCAGCTCTCAAGGTGTAGGGCAGTACTTC
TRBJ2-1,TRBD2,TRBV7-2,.,CASSLRAGGGNEQFF,TGTGCCAGCAGCTTAAGGGCGGGAGGGGGTAATGAGCAGTTCTTC